Shown below are 3 T cell receptor beta chains from a single sample sequenced in a study of breast tumors, draining lymph nodes, adjacent tissues. TCRdb reprocessed the multiplex PCR reads with MiXCR, giving one entry per CDR3 protein. The repertoire consists of about 270,000 distinct CDR3 sequences, with about 33% occurring once and the leading ten covering over 0.95%. The lymph nodes were axillary draining lymph nodes from breast cancer patients. Sequencing was done on a sample of axillary lymph node tissue. Receptors originate from a female donor with breast cancer. Some clones in this sample may be carry-over from other donors' samples.

This clonotype was seen at least ten times. The chain links TRBV19 to TRBJ1-5; D unclear. This CDR3 has 14 residues. Germline V lookup: CDR1 LNHDA, CDR2 SQIVND (reference sequence). Trimming cost V 7 bases and J 6 bases, with 16 bases left between them. The CDR3 DNA is TGTGCCAGTAACTCTAGGGCAGGATCTCAGCCCCAGCATTTT. Translation: CASNSRAGSQPQHF.

Only a few counts were recorded for this clonotype. The chain links TRBV6-2 or TRBV6-3 to TRBJ2-5; D is possibly TRBD1 or TRBD2 (6 bases each). Germline V gives CDR1 MNHEY, CDR2 SVGEGT. The CDR3 loop spans 15 amino acids. Deletions cut 7 bases from V and 2 bases from J, with 17 bases between. The CDR3 nucleotides read TGTGCCAGCATTTCGTATGGGGGGCGTCAAGAGACCCAGTACTTC. It yields the protein CASISYGGRQETQYF.

Many counts were recorded for this clonotype. The chain employs TRBV20-1 and TRBJ1-3, with 8 positions matching TRBD1. Losses at the gene ends were 4 bases for V and 6 bases for J; bases not matched to a gene: 8. The germline CDR1 and CDR2 sequences are DFQATT and SNEGSKA (reference sequence). This CDR3 is built from 14 residues. CDR3 nucleotide sequence: TGCAGTGCTACCCCCCAGGGGGCTGAAAACACCATATATTTT. It yields the protein CSATPQGAENTIYF.